This T cell receptor (beta chain) was recovered during a study of OX40 agonist ivuxolimab in advanced cancers. Per germline, CDR1 MGHRA and CDR2 YSYEKL. This CDR3 is built from 15 residues. V lost 1 base to trimming and J lost 3 bases; unmatched junction nucleotides: 6. Clones were sequenced by immunoSEQ multiplex PCR, and TCRdb holds only the in-frame ones, with some missing. The sample has some 60,000 clones, about 80% seen once. Points on this clone: Its antigen is not identified.

Study results and caveats: At doses 0.1 to 3.0 mg/kg, CD4+ and CD8+ clones expanded.

This chain uses TRBV4-1 with TRBJ2-7, with TRBD1 matching over 7 bases. The TCR comes from an adult with an advanced solid tumor such as melanoma, head and neck, liver or kidney cancer. This specimen consisted of CD4+ or CD8+ T cells sorted from blood, obtained in a trial of the OX40 agonist ivuxolimab. CDR3 in DNA: TGCGCCAGCAGCCAAGTAACGGGACAGATCTACGAGCAGTACTTC. It translates to CASSQVTGQIYEQYF.